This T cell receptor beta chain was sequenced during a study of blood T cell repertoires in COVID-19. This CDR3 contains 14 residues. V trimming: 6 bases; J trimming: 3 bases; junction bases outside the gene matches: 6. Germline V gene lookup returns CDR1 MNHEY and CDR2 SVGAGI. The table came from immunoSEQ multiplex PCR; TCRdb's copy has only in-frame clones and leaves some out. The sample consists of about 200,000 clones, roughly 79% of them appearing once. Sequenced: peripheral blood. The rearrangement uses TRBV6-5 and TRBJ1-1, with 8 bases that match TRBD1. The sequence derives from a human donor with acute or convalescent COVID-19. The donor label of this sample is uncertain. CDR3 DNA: TGTGCCAGCAGCAGACAGGGACAGGACACTGAAGCTTTCTTT. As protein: CASSRQGQDTEAFF.